This T cell receptor beta chain was sequenced during a study of blood T cell repertoires in COVID-19. Clones were sequenced by immunoSEQ multiplex PCR, and TCRdb holds only the in-frame ones, with some missing. This table has under 300,000 clones, about 90% appearing once. V trimming: 1 base; J trimming: 0 bases; junction bases outside the gene matches: 2. The CDR3 runs to 16 residues. The germline CDR1 and CDR2 sequences are SGHVS and FQNEAQ. This TCR was sampled from a man in his sixties with acute or convalescent COVID-19. This chain uses TRBV7-8 with TRBJ2-3, with 9 bases that match TRBD1. Material for sequencing was peripheral blood. The CDR3 here is CASSLVTGGSTDTQYF. The CDR3 coding sequence is TGTGCCAGCAGCTTAGTGACAGGGGGGAGCACAGATACGCAGTATTTT.